The rows below give T cell receptor beta chains drawn from one sample of a study of blood T cell repertoires in COVID-19. Sequencing used immunoSEQ multiplex PCR; TCRdb keeps in-frame clones, though not all of them. The sample records about 160,000 clones, about 80% being singletons. The material sequenced was peripheral blood. The receptors derive from a woman at least 80 years old with acute or convalescent COVID-19. CDR3s include the opening cysteine and the closing phenylalanine or tryptophan. Fields, in order: CDR3 protein, CDR3 DNA, D gene, V gene, CDR3 length, J gene. A D gene is named only where the DNA matches it firmly.

CASSPTGTTVSGANVLTF | TGTGCCAGCAGTCCGACCGGGACAACCGTCTCTGGGGCCAACGTCCTGACTTTC | . | TRBV3-1/TRBV3-2 | 18 | TRBJ2-6
CASSVRRTSGGAETQYF | TGTGCCAGCAGCGTACGACGGACTAGCGGGGGGGCAGAGACCCAGTACTTC | TRBD2 | TRBV11-3 | 17 | TRBJ2-5
CASSRQGSEQFF | TGTGCCAGCAGCCGACAGGGTAGTGAGCAGTTCTTC | TRBD1 | TRBV5-8 | 12 | TRBJ2-1
CASNEGQGAQDTQYF | TGTGCCAGCAACGAGGGACAGGGGGCGCAAGATACGCAGTATTTT | TRBD1 | TRBV6-6 | 15 | TRBJ2-3
CASSIQSGNNEQFF | TGTGCCAGTAGTATTCAGAGCGGGAACAATGAGCAGTTCTTC | TRBD2 | TRBV19 | 14 | TRBJ2-1
CASNKLEGYEQYF | TGCGCCAGCAACAAGCTCGAGGGTTACGAGCAGTACTTC | . | TRBV4-1 | 13 | TRBJ2-7
CASRSGRATYNEQFF | TGTGCCAGTAGGAGCGGGAGGGCCACCTACAATGAGCAGTTCTTC | TRBD2 | TRBV19 | 15 | TRBJ2-1
CASSYFSGQVLSGANVLTF | TGTGCCAGCAGTTACTTTTCGGGACAGGTCCTCTCTGGGGCCAACGTCCTGACTTTC | TRBD1 | TRBV6-2/TRBV6-3 | 19 | TRBJ2-6
CASSLVGTGLETQYF | TGTGCCAGCAGCTTGGTGGGGACAGGGTTAGAGACCCAGTACTTC | TRBD1 | TRBV5-5 | 15 | TRBJ2-5
CASTVDDGTGEHKNEKLFF | TGTGCCAGTACGGTCGACGATGGGACAGGAGAACATAAAAATGAAAAACTGTTTTTT | TRBD1 | TRBV19 | 19 | TRBJ1-4
CASSLGTSGTEAFF | TGTGCCAGCAGTTTAGGCACTTCAGGTACTGAAGCTTTCTTT | . | TRBV28 | 14 | TRBJ1-1
CASSLMKGASTDTQYF | TGTGCCAGCAGCTTAATGAAAGGGGCGAGCACAGATACGCAGTATTTT | . | TRBV13 | 16 | TRBJ2-3
CASSLGRRYEQYF | TGTGCCAGCAGCTTGGGGAGGAGATACGAGCAGTACTTC | . | TRBV7-9 | 13 | TRBJ2-7
CASSITLTGTNYGYTF | TGTGCCAGCAGCATCACTCTGACAGGAACTAACTATGGCTACACCTTC | . | TRBV5-8 | 16 | TRBJ1-2
CASSSTSTSGRAFEQFF | TGCGCCAGCAGCTCCACCTCGACTAGCGGGAGGGCCTTTGAGCAGTTCTTC | TRBD2 | TRBV5-1 | 17 | TRBJ2-1